The 20 T cell receptor beta chains below all came from one sample that was sequenced in a study of T-cell reconstitution after alpha-beta-depleted transplantation in children. The TCRbeta library was prepared with unique molecular identifiers. TCRdb re-called the PCR reads with MiXCR, one entry per CDR3 protein. The sample lists roughly 240,000 distinct CDR3 sequences; roughly 8.2% were seen once. Sequencing used PBMCs, mostly from graft donor cells, obtained 180 days after TCRalphabeta/CD19-depleted stem cell transplant. Source of these receptors: a male patient aged 10 to 17 who had a stem cell transplant for acute lymphoblastic leukemia, so the T cells may come from the graft donor.

This clonotype has ten or more counts. This sequence joins TRBV7-9 and TRBJ2-7; D may match TRBD1 or TRBD2 (6 bases each). V dropped 1 base and J dropped 5 bases, with 12 bases sitting between them. The V gene's germline CDR1 is SEHNR and CDR2 FQNEAQ (reference sequence). The CDR3 is made up of 14 amino acids. CDR3 in DNA: TGTGCCAGCAGCTTAGTTCAGGGGAGGCACGAGCAGTACTTC. This encodes CASSLVQGRHEQYF.

In this sample, this clonotype turned up many times. This chain connects TRBV9 to TRBJ1-4; D is possibly TRBD1 (6 bases). CDR1 is SGDLS and CDR2 is YYNGEE in the germline V gene. V lost 0 bases to trimming and J lost 4 bases, with 10 bases between them. The CDR3 extends over 15 amino acids. The DNA of the CDR3 is TGTGCCAGCAGCGTAGAGACAGGCCATAATGAAAAACTGTTTTTT. The encoded protein is CASSVETGHNEKLFF.

This clonotype was seen repeatedly, ten times or more. This chain connects TRBV7-6 to TRBJ2-1, with 12 positions matching TRBD2. Germline V gene lookup returns CDR1 SGHVS and CDR2 FNYEAQ. J was trimmed by 0 bases and V by 4 bases; bases with no gene match: 4. The CDR3 consists of 17 residues. The CDR3 here is CASSSSTSGSSYNEQFF. The CDR3 DNA is TGTGCCAGCAGCTCTTCGACTAGCGGGAGCTCCTACAATGAGCAGTTCTTC.

This chain joins TRBV19 and TRBJ1-5; weak D call: TRBD1 (6 bases). The CDR3 spans 14 residues. V lost 4 bases and J 4 bases, leaving 11 bases between the germline ends. Per the germline V gene, CDR1 is LNHDA and CDR2 is SQIVND (reference sequence). CDR3 residues: CASSRDRSNQPQHF. As DNA, the CDR3 is TGTGCCAGTAGTAGAGACAGGTCAAATCAGCCCCAGCATTTT.

In this sample, this clonotype turned up many times. The chain couples TRBV10-1 to TRBJ2-3; TRBD2 might be the D (5 bases). This CDR3 region has 12 residues. Germline assignment: CDR1 WNHNN and CDR2 SYGVQD (reference sequence). Trimming shortened V by 3 bases and J by 6 bases, and 7 bases separated the two germline ends. CDR3 region: CASSDRGDTQYF. DNA for the CDR3: TGCGCCAGCAGTGACAGAGGGGATACGCAGTATTTT.

The V and J genes are TRBV28 and TRBJ2-7, with D perhaps given as TRBD1 or TRBD2 (5 bases each). The CDR3 is 13 amino acids. Trimming shortened V by 7 bases and J by 6 bases, and 16 bases separated the two germline ends. Germline lookup yields CDR1 MDHEN and CDR2 SYDVKM. The CDR3 sequence is CASISGVGREQYF. CDR3 coding DNA: TGTGCCAGCATTTCAGGAGTGGGACGCGAGCAGTACTTC.

This clonotype was picked up many times. V usage is TRBV4-3 and J usage is TRBJ1-6; D not certain. The CDR3 has 14 amino acids. CDR1 and CDR2 (germline): LGHNA, YSLEER. V was trimmed by 2 bases and J by 10 bases, leaving 12 bases between them. The CDR3 spells CASSQTGGPSPLHF. Here the CDR3 DNA reads TGCGCCAGCAGCCAAACTGGAGGCCCGTCACCCCTCCACTTT.

This clonotype was seen many times. V is TRBV24-1 and J is TRBJ2-1; 14 nucleotides match TRBD2. Trimming at V came to 10 bases and at J to 9 bases, leaving 7 bases not matched to a gene. The germline V gene encodes CDR1 KGHDR and CDR2 SFDVKD. The CDR3 totals 14 residues. The CDR3, as DNA: TGTGCCACTCCGGGACTAGCGGGAGCTAGTGAGCAGTTCTTC. Amino acid sequence: CATPGLAGASEQFF.

This clonotype was seen ten or more times. CDR3 nucleotide sequence: TGTGCCAGCAGCTTAGAATGGTTACTGACAGGGACGGGGATGAACACTGAAGCTTTCTTT. It specifies CASSLEWLLTGTGMNTEAFF. The chain links TRBV7-8 to TRBJ1-1, with 7 bases fitting TRBD1. The CDR3 contains 20 residues. CDR1 is SGHVS and CDR2 is FQNEAQ in the germline V gene. The J segment lost 0 bases and the V segment lost 1 base, leaving 17 bases of the junction unmatched.

This clonotype was seen at least ten times. The chain couples TRBV12-3 or TRBV12-4 to TRBJ1-5, with D unresolved. The CDR3 covers 12 residues. Trimming took off 11 bases at V and 0 bases at J, with 8 bases between the two ends. DNA of the CDR3: TGTGCCTCTGGCTATAGCAATCAGCCCCAGCATTTT. Its translation is CASGYSNQPQHF.

This clonotype was observed many times. The chain combines TRBV6-1 with TRBJ1-2; TRBD1 might be the D (6 bases). V lost 6 bases to trimming and J lost 3 bases, with 14 bases between them. CDR3 length equals 14 residues. CDR1 is MNHNS and CDR2 is SASEGT in the germline V gene. DNA of the CDR3: TGTGCCAGCAGCGAACGGAGGGGGGACTATGGCTACACCTTC. Protein sequence: CASSERRGDYGYTF.

This clonotype came up many times. V and J are TRBV29-1 and TRBJ2-1, with 8 positions matching TRBD2. Germline CDR1 SQVTM, CDR2 ANQGSEA. V dropped 6 bases and J dropped 7; count of bases not matched to a gene: 14. The CDR3 extends over 15 amino acids. CDR3 protein: CSVEGTSGSANEQFF. In DNA, the CDR3 is TGCAGCGTGGAGGGGACCAGCGGGAGTGCAAATGAGCAGTTCTTC.

This clonotype was counted at least ten times. The chain employs TRBV12-3 or TRBV12-4 and TRBJ2-7; D may be TRBD1 (5 bases). CDR3 length: 15 residues. Trimming removed 5 bases from V and 2 bases from J, with 16 bases in between. CDR3 DNA sequence: TGTGCCAGCAGTCCTCGACAGCAAGGGGCCTACGAGCAGTACTTC. Residues: CASSPRQQGAYEQYF.

This CDR3 is CASSPGLRVTDTQYF. CDR3 sequence (DNA): TGTGCCAGCAGCCCGGGGTTAAGGGTCACAGATACGCAGTATTTT. The chain is built from TRBV5-4 and TRBJ2-3, with D maybe TRBD2 (5 bases). Germline V gives CDR1 SGHNT, CDR2 YYREEE (reference sequence). The CDR3 loop spans 15 amino acids. V was trimmed by 4 bases and J by 2 bases, leaving 14 bases between them.

This clonotype has a count of ten or more. The rearrangement joins TRBV9 to TRBJ2-7; 8 bases agree with TRBD2. The CDR3 extends over 16 amino acids. V shed 0 bases, J shed 0 bases, and the junction held 5 bases outside the gene matches. Germline CDR1 and CDR2: SGDLS and YYNGEE. CDR3 loop: CASSVGGSGSSYEQYF. The CDR3 DNA reads TGTGCCAGCAGCGTAGGCGGGAGCGGGAGCTCCTACGAGCAGTACTTC. The full variable domain, rest sourced from reference TRBV9 and TRBJ2-7, is DSGVTQTPKHLITATGQRVTLRCSPRSGDLSVYWYQQSLDQGLQFLIQYYNGEERAKGNILERFSAQQFPDLHSELNLSSLELGDSALYFCASSVGGSGSSYEQYFGPGTRLTVT.

This clonotype was counted at least ten times. The chain has TRBV11-2 and TRBJ1-1; D ambiguous. CDR1 SGHAT and CDR2 FQNNGV come from the germline V gene. V was pared by 5 bases and J by 2 bases, with 3 bases between. CDR3 length equals 11 residues. The CDR3 sequence is CASSINTEAFF. For the CDR3, the DNA is TGTGCCAGCAGCATCAACACTGAAGCTTTCTTT. The entire variable domain, with the rest obtained from reference TRBV11-2 and TRBJ1-1, is as follows: EAGVAQSPRYKIIEKRQSVAFWCNPISGHATLYWYQQILGQGPKLLIQFQNNGVVDDSQLPKDRFSAERLKGVDSTLKIQPAKLEDSAVYLCASSINTEAFFGQGTRLTVV.

This clonotype has a count of ten or more. V and J are TRBV6-5 and TRBJ1-2; 9 bases are a match to TRBD1. CDR3 length equals 16 residues. Trimming cost V 2 bases and J 0 bases; bases outside gene matches: 4. Looked up from germline, CDR1 is MNHEY and CDR2 is SVGAGI. The CDR3 DNA reads TGTGCCAGCAGTTACCTCCGGACAGGGGCTAACTATGGCTACACCTTC. It is translated as CASSYLRTGANYGYTF.

The genes are TRBV19 and TRBJ2-2, with D possibly matching TRBD1 (5 bases). This CDR3 is built from 15 residues. With 2 bases removed from V and 7 bases from J, the gap between germline ends came to 14 bases. CDR1 is LNHDA and CDR2 is SQIVND in the germline V gene (reference sequence). The CDR3 nucleotides are TGTGCCAGTAGTATATCGGCAGGGTCTAGCGGGGAGCTGTTTTTT. This codes for CASSISAGSSGELFF.

The CDR3 DNA follows: TGTGCCAGCTCACTAGCGGTGAGCTCCTACAATGAGCAGTTCTTC. This translates into CASSLAVSSYNEQFF. This sequence joins TRBV18 and TRBJ2-1, with a tentative D call TRBD2 (6 bases). This CDR3 has 15 amino acids. The ends were cut back, 4 bases at V and 0 bases at J, with 10 bases in the middle. Germline loops: CDR1 KGHSH, CDR2 LQKENI.

This clonotype was seen many times. V usage is TRBV24-1 and J usage is TRBJ1-2; the D is unclear. Germline assignment: CDR1 KGHDR and CDR2 SFDVKD. This CDR3 spans 14 amino acids. V lost 3 bases and J 1 base, leaving 8 bases between the germline ends. The CDR3 DNA reads TGTGCCACCAGTGATGACGACTATAACTATGGCTACACCTTC. Encoded protein: CATSDDDYNYGYTF.